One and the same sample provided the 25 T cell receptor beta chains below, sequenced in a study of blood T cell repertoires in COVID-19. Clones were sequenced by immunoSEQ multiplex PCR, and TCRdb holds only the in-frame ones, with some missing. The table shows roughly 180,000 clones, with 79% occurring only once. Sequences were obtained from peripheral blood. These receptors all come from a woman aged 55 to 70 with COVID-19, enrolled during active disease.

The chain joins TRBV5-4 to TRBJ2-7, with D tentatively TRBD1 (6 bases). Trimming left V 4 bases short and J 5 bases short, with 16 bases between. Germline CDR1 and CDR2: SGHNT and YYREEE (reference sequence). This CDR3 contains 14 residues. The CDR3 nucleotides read TGTGCCAGCAGCGATCTCCCAGGGGTTGACGAGCAGTACTTC. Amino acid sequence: CASSDLPGVDEQYF.

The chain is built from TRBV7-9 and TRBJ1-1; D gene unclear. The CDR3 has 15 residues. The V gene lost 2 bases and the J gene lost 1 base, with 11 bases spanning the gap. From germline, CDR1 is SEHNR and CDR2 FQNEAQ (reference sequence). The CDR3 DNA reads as TGTGCCAGCAGCTTACGGGGAGGTGAGAACACTGAAGCTTTCTTT. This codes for CASSLRGGENTEAFF.

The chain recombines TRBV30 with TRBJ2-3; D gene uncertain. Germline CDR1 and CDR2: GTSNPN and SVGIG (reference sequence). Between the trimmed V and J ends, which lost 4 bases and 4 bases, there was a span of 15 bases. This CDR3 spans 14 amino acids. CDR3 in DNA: TGTGCCTGGACCCTGCAATCTTCAGCAGATACGCAGTATTTT. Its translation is CAWTLQSSADTQYF.

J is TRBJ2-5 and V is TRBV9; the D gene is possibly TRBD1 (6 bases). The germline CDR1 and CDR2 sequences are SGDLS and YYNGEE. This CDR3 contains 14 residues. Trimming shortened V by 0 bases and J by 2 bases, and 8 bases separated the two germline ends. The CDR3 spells CASSVAGQQETQYF. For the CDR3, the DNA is TGTGCCAGCAGCGTAGCCGGACAGCAAGAGACCCAGTACTTC.

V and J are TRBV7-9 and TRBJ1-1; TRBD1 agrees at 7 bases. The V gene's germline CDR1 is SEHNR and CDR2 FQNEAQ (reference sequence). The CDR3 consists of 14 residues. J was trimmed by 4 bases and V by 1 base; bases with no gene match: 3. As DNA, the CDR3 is TGTGCCAGCAGCTTAGAAACAGGGGCCACTGAAGCTTTCTTT. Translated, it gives CASSLETGATEAFF. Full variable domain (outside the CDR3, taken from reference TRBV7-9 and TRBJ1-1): DTGVSQNPRHKITKRGQNVTFRCDPISEHNRLYWYRQTLGQGPEFLTYFQNEAQLEKSRLLSDRFSAERPKGSFSTLEIQRTEQGDSAMYLCASSLETGATEAFFGQGTRLTVV.

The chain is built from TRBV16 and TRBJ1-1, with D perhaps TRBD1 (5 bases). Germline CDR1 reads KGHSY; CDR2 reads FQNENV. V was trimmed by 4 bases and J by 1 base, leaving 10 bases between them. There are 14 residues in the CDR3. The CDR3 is CASSLGGWNTEAFF. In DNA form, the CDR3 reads TGTGCCAGCAGCCTGGGGGGGTGGAACACTGAAGCTTTCTTT.

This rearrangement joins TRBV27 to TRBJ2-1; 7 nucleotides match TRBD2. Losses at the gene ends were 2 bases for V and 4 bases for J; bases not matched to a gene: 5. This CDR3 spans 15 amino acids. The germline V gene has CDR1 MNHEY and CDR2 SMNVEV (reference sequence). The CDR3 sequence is CASSLTSDYYNEQFF. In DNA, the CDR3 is TGTGCCAGCAGTTTAACTAGCGACTATTACAATGAGCAGTTCTTC.

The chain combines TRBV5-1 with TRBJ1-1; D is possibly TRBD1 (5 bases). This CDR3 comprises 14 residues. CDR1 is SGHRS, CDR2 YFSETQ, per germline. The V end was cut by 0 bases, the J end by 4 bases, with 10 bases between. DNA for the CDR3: TGCGCCAGCAGCTTGGTCCAGGGATCCACTGAAGCTTTCTTT. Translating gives CASSLVQGSTEAFF.

CDR3 sequence (DNA): TGCAGCGTTGGGCTAGCGGGGGGGGAGACCCAGTACTTC. It specifies CSVGLAGGETQYF. This rearrangement joins TRBV29-1 to TRBJ2-5, with 12 bases fitting TRBD2. Germline V gene lookup returns CDR1 SQVTM and CDR2 ANQGSEA. V was clipped by 4 bases and J by 5 bases; unmatched bases: 2. The length of the CDR3 is 13 residues.

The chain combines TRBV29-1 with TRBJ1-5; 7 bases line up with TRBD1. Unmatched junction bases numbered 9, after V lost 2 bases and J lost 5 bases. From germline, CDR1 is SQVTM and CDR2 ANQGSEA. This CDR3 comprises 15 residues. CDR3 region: CSVEPDREVHQPQHF. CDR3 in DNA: TGCAGCGTTGAACCCGACAGGGAAGTGCATCAGCCCCAGCATTTT.

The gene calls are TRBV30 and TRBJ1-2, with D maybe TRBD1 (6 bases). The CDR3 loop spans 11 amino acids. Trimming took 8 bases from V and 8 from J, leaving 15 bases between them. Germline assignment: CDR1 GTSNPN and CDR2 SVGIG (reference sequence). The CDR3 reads CAGGRRWGYTF. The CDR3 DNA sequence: TGTGCCGGGGGCAGGCGTTGGGGCTACACCTTC.

CDR3 coding DNA: TGTGCCAGCAGCTTAAAGCGGCGGGACTCTGGGGCCAACGTCCTGACTTTC. This gives the protein CASSLKRRDSGANVLTF. This chain uses TRBV7-3 with TRBJ2-6; D perhaps matches TRBD2 (6 bases). The CDR3 length is 17 residues. The V gene lost 1 base and the J gene lost 0 bases, with 10 bases spanning the gap. Germline V gives CDR1 SGHTA, CDR2 FQGTGA.

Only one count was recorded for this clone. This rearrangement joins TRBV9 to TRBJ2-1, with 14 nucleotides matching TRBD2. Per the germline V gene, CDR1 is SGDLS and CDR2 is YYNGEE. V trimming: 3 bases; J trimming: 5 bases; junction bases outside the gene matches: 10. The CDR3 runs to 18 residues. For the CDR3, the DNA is TGTGCCAGCAGCGCCCCCCTGGGACTAGCGGGGGCCGACAATGAGCAGTTCTTC. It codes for CASSAPLGLAGADNEQFF. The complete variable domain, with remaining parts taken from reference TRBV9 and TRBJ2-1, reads DSGVTQTPKHLITATGQRVTLRCSPRSGDLSVYWYQQSLDQGLQFLIQYYNGEERAKGNILERFSAQQFPDLHSELNLSSLELGDSALYFCASSAPLGLAGADNEQFFGPGTRLTVL.

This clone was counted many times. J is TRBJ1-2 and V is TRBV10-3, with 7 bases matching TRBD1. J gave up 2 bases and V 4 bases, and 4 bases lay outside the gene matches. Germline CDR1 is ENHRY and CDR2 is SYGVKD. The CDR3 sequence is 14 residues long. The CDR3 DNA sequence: TGTGCCATCAGTGTCCAGGGGGGAAACTATGGCTACACCTTC. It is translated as CAISVQGGNYGYTF.

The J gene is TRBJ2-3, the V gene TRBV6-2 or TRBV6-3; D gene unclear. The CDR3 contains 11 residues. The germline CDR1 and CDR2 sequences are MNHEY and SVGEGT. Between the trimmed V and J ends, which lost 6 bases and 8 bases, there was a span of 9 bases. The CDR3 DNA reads TGTGCCAGCAGCTTACTCGGTACGCAGTATTTT. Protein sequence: CASSLLGTQYF.

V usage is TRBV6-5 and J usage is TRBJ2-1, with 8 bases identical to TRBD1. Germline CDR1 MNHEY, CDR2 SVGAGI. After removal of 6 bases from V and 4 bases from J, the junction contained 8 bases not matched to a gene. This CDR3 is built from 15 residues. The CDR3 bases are TGTGCCAGCAGCCCAAGACAGGGGATTTACAATGAGCAGTTCTTC. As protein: CASSPRQGIYNEQFF.

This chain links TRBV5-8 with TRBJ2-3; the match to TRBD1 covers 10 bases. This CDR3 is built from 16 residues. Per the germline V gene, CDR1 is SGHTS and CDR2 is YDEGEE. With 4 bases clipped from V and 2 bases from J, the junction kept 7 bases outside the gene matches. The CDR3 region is CASSPGTGATTDTQYF. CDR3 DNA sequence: TGTGCCAGCAGCCCTGGGACAGGGGCTACCACAGATACGCAGTATTTT.

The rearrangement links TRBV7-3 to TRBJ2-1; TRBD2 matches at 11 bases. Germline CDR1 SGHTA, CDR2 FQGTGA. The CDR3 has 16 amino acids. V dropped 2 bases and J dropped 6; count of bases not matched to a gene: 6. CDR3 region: CASSLLLAGAPNEQFF. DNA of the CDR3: TGTGCCAGCAGCTTATTACTAGCGGGGGCCCCCAATGAGCAGTTCTTC.

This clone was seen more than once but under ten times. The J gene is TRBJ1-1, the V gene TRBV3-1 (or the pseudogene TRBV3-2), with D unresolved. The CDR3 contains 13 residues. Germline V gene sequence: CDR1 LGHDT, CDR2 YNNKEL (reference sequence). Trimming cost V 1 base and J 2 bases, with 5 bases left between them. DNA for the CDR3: TGTGCCAGCAGCCAAGGAGTTAACACTGAAGCTTTCTTT. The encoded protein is CASSQGVNTEAFF.

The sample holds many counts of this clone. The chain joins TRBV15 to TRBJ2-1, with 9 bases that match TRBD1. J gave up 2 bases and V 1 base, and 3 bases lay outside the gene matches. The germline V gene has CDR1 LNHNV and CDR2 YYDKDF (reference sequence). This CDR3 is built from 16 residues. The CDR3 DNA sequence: TGTGCCACCAGCAGAGTGGGACAGGGTCCCTACAATGAGCAGTTCTTC. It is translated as CATSRVGQGPYNEQFF.

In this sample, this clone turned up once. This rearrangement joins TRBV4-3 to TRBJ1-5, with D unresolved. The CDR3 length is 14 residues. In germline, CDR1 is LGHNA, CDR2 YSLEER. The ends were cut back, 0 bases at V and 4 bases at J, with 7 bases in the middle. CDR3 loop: CASSQEAQNQPQHF. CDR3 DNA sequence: TGCGCCAGCAGCCAAGAGGCTCAAAATCAGCCCCAGCATTTT.

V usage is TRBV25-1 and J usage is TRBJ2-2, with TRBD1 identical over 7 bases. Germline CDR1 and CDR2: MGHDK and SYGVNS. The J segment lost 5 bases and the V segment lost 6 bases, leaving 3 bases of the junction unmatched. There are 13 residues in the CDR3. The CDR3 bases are TGTGCCAGCAGGGACAGGAGGACCGGGGAGCTGTTTTTT. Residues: CASRDRRTGELFF.

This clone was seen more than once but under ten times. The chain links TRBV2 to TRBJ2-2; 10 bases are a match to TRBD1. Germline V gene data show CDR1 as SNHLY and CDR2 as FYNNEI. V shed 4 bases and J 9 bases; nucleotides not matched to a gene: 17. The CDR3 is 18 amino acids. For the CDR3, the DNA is TGTGCCAGCAGTGGGGGACCGACCGGGACAGGGGCGGCCAGGGAGCTGTTTTTT. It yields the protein CASSGGPTGTGAARELFF.

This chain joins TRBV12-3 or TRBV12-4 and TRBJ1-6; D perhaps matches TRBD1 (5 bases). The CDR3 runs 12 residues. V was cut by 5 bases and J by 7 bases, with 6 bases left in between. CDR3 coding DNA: TGTGCCAGCAGTAACAGGAATTCACCCCTCCACTTT. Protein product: CASSNRNSPLHF.

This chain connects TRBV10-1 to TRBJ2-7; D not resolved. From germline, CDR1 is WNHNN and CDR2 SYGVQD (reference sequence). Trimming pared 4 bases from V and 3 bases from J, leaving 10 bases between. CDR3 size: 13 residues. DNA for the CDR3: TGCGCCAGCAGTGGCATGGCCCACTACGAGCAGTACGTC. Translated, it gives CASSGMAHYEQYV.